This TCR beta chain appears in the sequencing data of a study of blood T cell repertoires in COVID-19. Turning to the study itself: The United States, Italy and Spain provided the acute and convalescent COVID-19 samples. In each case, the material was cDNA or gDNA derived from T cells, B-cell-depleted T cells, or PBMCs.

Produced via immunoSEQ multiplex PCR; TCRdb's table is partial and in-frame only. The sample carries 140,000 to 150,000 clones, about 90% recorded once. This clone was seen just once. After removal of 2 bases from V and 3 bases from J, the junction contained 5 bases not matched to a gene. CDR3 length equals 15 residues. Germline V gene data show CDR1 as WSHSY and CDR2 as SAAADI. Sequencing was carried out using peripheral blood. This chain connects TRBV10-2 to TRBJ2-7, with 9 bases aligning to TRBD2. This sequence originates from a man between 50 and 59 years old who had recovered from COVID-19. CDR3 nucleotides: TGCGCCAGCAGTGAGGCCGGGACTAGCTACTACGAGCAGTACTTC. This gives the protein CASSEAGTSYYEQYF.